The clone carrying this T cell receptor (beta chain) was counted between two and nine times. With 5 bases removed from V and 13 bases from J, the gap between germline ends came to 12 bases. From germline, CDR1 is MDHEN and CDR2 SYDVKM. This CDR3 comprises 11 residues. Authors' analysis steps: Nucleated cell counts were estimated from reference gene primer amplification. The method was immunoSEQ multiplex PCR; TCRdb's version includes in-frame clones alone and lacks a portion of them. V, J and clone size were drawn from that table, and D and trimming were deduced from the DNA. This table has about 110,000 clones, less than 85% appearing once. This sample is part of a study of blood T cell repertoires in COVID-19. Whole-study context: Spain, Italy and the United States supplied samples that represented acute and convalescent COVID-19. In each case, the material was cDNA or gDNA derived from T cells, B-cell-depleted T cells, or PBMCs.

Sequencing was done on a sample of peripheral blood. This chain uses TRBV28 with TRBJ1-5; D not certain. The sequence came from a human donor in a cohort sampled during active or convalescent COVID-19. In DNA, the CDR3 is TGTGCCAGCAGTAGGCACCCGGGACAGCATTTT. Protein product: CASSRHPGQHF.